The next 29 T cell receptor beta chains were all read from a single sample in a study of response to subunit inactivated influenza vaccine. TCRdb fed the RT-PCR reads into MiXCR, producing one record per CDR3 protein. The sample shows around 470,000 distinct CDR3 sequences, less than 7.5% of them seen only once. The source was PBMCs from blood, collected roughly 24 months after vaccination. The receptors stem from a man aged 50-75 years who received an inactivated influenza vaccine.

This clonotype came up a few times. This chain connects TRBV20-1 to TRBJ1-1; TRBD1 matches 12 bases. The germline V gene encodes CDR1 DFQATT and CDR2 SNEGSKA (reference sequence). The junction had 10 bases not matched to a gene; V was cut back by 1 base and J by 1 base. This CDR3 has 18 amino acids. CDR3 amino acids: CSARGIKKGQGANTEAFF. The CDR3 DNA reads as TGCAGTGCTAGAGGAATCAAGAAGGGACAGGGGGCGAACACTGAAGCTTTCTTT.

This clonotype was observed a few times. CDR3 protein: CASSRGILGRFSYEQYF. DNA of the CDR3: TGTGCCAGCAGCCGCGGGATTCTCGGCAGGTTCTCCTACGAGCAGTACTTC. The chain recombines TRBV28 with TRBJ2-7; D is possibly TRBD2 (6 bases). This CDR3 is 17 amino acids long. The V end lost 6 bases, the J end lost 0 bases, and 21 bases lay between the germline ends. Germline lookup yields CDR1 MDHEN and CDR2 SYDVKM.

This clonotype occurred many times. The chain employs TRBV4-3 and TRBJ2-1, with 7 bases that match TRBD1. The CDR3 consists of 14 residues. V was clipped by 3 bases and J by 8 bases; unmatched bases: 7. Germline-derived CDR1 and CDR2 are LGHNA and YSLEER. CDR3 DNA: TGCGCCAGCAGCCATGAGGGGGCTGGGGATGAGCAGTTCTTC. Its protein is CASSHEGAGDEQFF.

Note on this clonotype: A much bigger clone sits one base away, suggesting this may be a read error. The V call is TRBV29-1, the J call TRBJ2-7; D is tentatively TRBD1 or TRBD2 (6 bases each). The germline V gene encodes CDR1 SQVTM and CDR2 ANQGSEA. This CDR3 comprises 11 residues. The CDR3 DNA reads TGCAGCGTTGGGACAGCGGGCGAGCGGTACTTC. This gives the protein CSVGTAGERYF.

This clonotype has just a few counts. This chain connects TRBV7-9 to TRBJ2-7; 9 nucleotides line up with TRBD1. The junction had 5 bases not matched to a gene; V was cut back by 3 bases and J by 5 bases. The CDR3 has 14 amino acids. Germline assignment: CDR1 SEHNR and CDR2 FQNEAQ (reference sequence). The CDR3 sequence: CASSLDRGVNEQYF. As DNA, the CDR3 is TGTGCCAGCAGCTTGGACAGGGGTGTTAACGAGCAGTACTTC.

This clonotype was seen repeatedly, ten times or more. The V gene is TRBV24-1, the J gene TRBJ2-1; tentatively, D is TRBD2 (5 bases). Germline values: CDR1 KGHDR, CDR2 SFDVKD. This CDR3 region has 14 residues. The V and J ends lost 3 bases and 13 bases respectively, with 18 bases between them. The CDR3: CATSDAIDLARQFF. CDR3 sequence (DNA): TGTGCCACCAGTGATGCCATCGACCTAGCTCGACAGTTCTTC.

The chain joins TRBV6-2 or TRBV6-3 to TRBJ2-7; 11 positions match TRBD2. CDR1 is MNHEY and CDR2 is SVGEGT in the germline V gene. The CDR3 contains 14 residues. The trim removed 5 bases at V and 3 bases at J, leaving 3 bases unmatched. The CDR3 sequence is CASSGTSGGYEQYF. The CDR3 nucleotides are TGTGCCAGCAGTGGGACTAGCGGAGGCTACGAGCAGTACTTC.

In this sample, this clonotype turned up a few times. The chain recombines TRBV20-1 with TRBJ2-3; 16 bases fit TRBD2. The J segment lost 10 bases and the V segment lost 2 bases, leaving 9 bases of the junction unmatched. The germline V gene has CDR1 DFQATT and CDR2 SNEGSKA (reference sequence). The CDR3 is made up of 16 amino acids. The CDR3 region is CSARLSGTSGGGAQYF. CDR3 in DNA: TGCAGTGCTAGACTGTCCGGGACTAGCGGGGGGGGCGCGCAGTATTTT.

This chain uses TRBV4-1 with TRBJ2-1; D remains ambiguous. This CDR3 region has 15 residues. Germline V gene lookup returns CDR1 MGHRA and CDR2 YSYEKL. Trimming removed 0 bases at V and 9 bases at J, with 15 bases between. CDR3: CASSQDQIGPVEQFF. The CDR3 DNA sequence: TGCGCCAGCAGCCAAGATCAGATTGGGCCGGTTGAGCAGTTCTTC.

This sequence joins TRBV10-3 and TRBJ2-5; unclear D gene. V lost 0 bases to trimming and J lost 1 base, with 6 bases between them. The CDR3 covers 14 residues. CDR1 is ENHRY, CDR2 SYGVKD, per germline. The CDR3 loop reads CAISESGPQETQYF. In nucleotides, the CDR3 is TGTGCCATCAGTGAGTCTGGGCCCCAAGAGACCCAGTACTTC.

This clonotype was counted ten times or more. This chain connects TRBV27 to TRBJ2-6; D unresolved. Germline CDR1 reads MNHEY; CDR2 reads SMNVEV (reference sequence). Trimming cost V 2 bases and J 1 base, with 9 bases left between them. CDR3 length: 16 amino acids. CDR3 amino acids: CASSLVGDSGANVLTF. In nucleotides, the CDR3 is TGTGCCAGCAGTTTAGTCGGTGATTCTGGGGCCAACGTCCTGACTTTC.

This clonotype occurred a few times. The J gene is TRBJ2-3, the V gene TRBV11-2; possibly TRBD2 for D (6 bases). The CDR3 has 18 amino acids. The V gene's germline CDR1 is SGHAT and CDR2 FQNNGV. Trimming removed 0 bases from V and 0 bases from J, with 16 bases in between. The chain's CDR3 is CASSLDLGGVPSTDTQYF. DNA for the CDR3: TGTGCCAGCAGCTTAGATTTGGGCGGGGTTCCTAGCACAGATACGCAGTATTTT.

This clonotype has ten or more counts. J is TRBJ2-1 and V is TRBV29-1; D unclear. This CDR3 is built from 13 residues. The V end lost 3 bases, the J end lost 2 bases, and 8 bases lay between the germline ends. CDR1 and CDR2 (germline): SQVTM, ANQGSEA. The CDR3 spells CSVDPVAYNEQFF. The CDR3 DNA reads as TGCAGCGTTGATCCGGTTGCCTACAATGAGCAGTTCTTC.

This clonotype occurred many times. This chain uses TRBV18 with TRBJ1-2; a weak D match, TRBD1 (5 bases). CDR1 KGHSH and CDR2 LQKENI come from the germline V gene. V was trimmed by 3 bases and J by 4 bases, leaving 15 bases between them. This CDR3 is built from 15 residues. CDR3 sequence: CASSPPGTLSYGYTF. The CDR3 DNA is TGTGCCAGCTCACCTCCCGGGACCTTGTCCTATGGCTACACCTTC. Using reference TRBV18 and TRBJ1-2 for the parts outside the CDR3, the full variable domain is NAGVMQNPRHLVRRRGQEARLRCSPMKGHSHVYWYRQLPEEGLKFMVYLQKENIIDESGMPKERFSAEFPKEGPSILRIQQVVRGDSAAYFCASSPPGTLSYGYTFGSGTRLTVV.

The chain's CDR3 is CASSWEGQGNEQYF. Here the CDR3 DNA reads TGCGCCAGCAGCTGGGAGGGACAGGGCAACGAGCAGTACTTC. The gene calls are TRBV5-1 and TRBJ2-7; 9 bases map to TRBD1. V gave up 3 bases and J gave up 5 bases; unmatched junction bases: 6. CDR1 is SGHRS, CDR2 YFSETQ, per germline. The CDR3 totals 14 residues.

This clonotype was found a few times. This chain links TRBV9 with TRBJ2-1; TRBD2 might be the D (6 bases). Germline-derived CDR1 and CDR2 are SGDLS and YYNGEE. Trimming cost V 0 bases and J 4 bases, with 11 bases left between them. This CDR3 spans 15 amino acids. CDR3 loop: CASSVGSGPYNEQFF. The CDR3 DNA is TGTGCCAGCAGCGTAGGAAGCGGGCCTTACAATGAGCAGTTCTTC.

Many counts were recorded for this clonotype. J is TRBJ2-3 and V is TRBV24-1; 8 bases align to TRBD1. Trimming at V came to 2 bases and at J to 3 bases, leaving 21 bases not matched to a gene. Germline values: CDR1 KGHDR, CDR2 SFDVKD. The CDR3 sequence is 21 residues long. CDR3 sequence reads: CATSDSRAGGSSVFSTDTQYF. The CDR3 nucleotides are TGTGCCACCAGTGATTCAAGGGCAGGGGGCTCTTCGGTTTTTAGTACAGATACGCAGTATTTT.

V usage is TRBV12-3 or TRBV12-4 and J usage is TRBJ2-1; 8 bases map to TRBD2. V lost 5 bases, J lost 7 bases, and 22 bases stayed unmatched. The length of the CDR3 is 19 residues. CDR3 protein: CASSTRDPLAGRGLNEQFF. Written as DNA, the CDR3 is TGTGCCAGCAGTACCCGGGATCCTTTAGCGGGAAGGGGCCTGAATGAGCAGTTCTTC.

This clonotype came up many times. The rearrangement joins TRBV3-1 to TRBJ2-1; 13 nucleotides agree with TRBD2. Trimming at V came to 6 bases and at J to 4 bases, leaving 6 bases not matched to a gene. The CDR3 covers 16 residues. Germline V gives CDR1 LGHDT, CDR2 YNNKEL (reference sequence). The CDR3 DNA reads TGTGCCAGCAGTGAACGGACTAGCGGGAGATACAATGAGCAGTTCTTC. Its protein product is CASSERTSGRYNEQFF.

V usage is TRBV6-2 or TRBV6-3 and J usage is TRBJ1-1; D not certain. The CDR3 is 15 amino acids. The ends were cut back, 4 bases at V and 1 base at J, with 13 bases in the middle. CDR1 is MNHEY, CDR2 SVGEGT, per germline. CDR3 in DNA: TGTGCCAGCAGTTTCCGGGGAGAGAGGAACACTGAAGCTTTCTTT. Protein product: CASSFRGERNTEAFF.

This clonotype was counted only a few times. The chain has TRBV3-1 and TRBJ2-3, with D uncertain. The CDR3 sequence is 13 residues long. Germline V gene lookup returns CDR1 LGHDT and CDR2 YNNKEL (reference sequence). V lost 0 bases, J lost 4 bases, and 5 bases lay in between. The CDR3 reads CASSQEKADTQYF. In DNA, the CDR3 is TGTGCCAGCAGCCAAGAAAAGGCAGATACGCAGTATTTT.

This clonotype was seen at least ten times. The V and J genes are TRBV4-2 and TRBJ2-5; possible D gene TRBD1, 5 bases. This CDR3 comprises 13 residues. The V gene's germline CDR1 is LGHNA and CDR2 YNFKEQ. The V and J ends lost 4 bases and 5 bases respectively, with 11 bases between them. The CDR3, as DNA: TGTGCCAGCAGCCCCGATCGACAGGAGACCCAGTACTTC. Residues: CASSPDRQETQYF.

This clonotype was found many times. J is TRBJ2-1 and V is TRBV20-1; TRBD2 matches at 9 bases. The CDR3 sequence is 14 residues long. Germline loops: CDR1 DFQATT, CDR2 SNEGSKA (reference sequence). V lost 5 bases, J lost 6 bases, and 8 bases stayed unmatched. This chain's CDR3 is CSAEPGLASNEQFF. DNA of the CDR3: TGCAGTGCTGAACCGGGACTAGCCTCCAATGAGCAGTTCTTC.

The chain employs TRBV3-1 and TRBJ1-3; D is ambiguous. Trimming removed 6 bases at V and 0 bases at J, with 9 bases between. The germline CDR1 and CDR2 sequences are LGHDT and YNNKEL (reference sequence). This CDR3 comprises 14 residues. CDR3 region: CASSPRYSGNTIYF. DNA for the CDR3: TGTGCCAGCAGTCCACGATACTCTGGAAACACCATATATTTT.

This clonotype was seen repeatedly, ten times or more. The chain has TRBV30 and TRBJ2-1; unclear D gene. Per germline, CDR1 GTSNPN and CDR2 SVGIG (reference sequence). The CDR3 contains 13 residues. The V gene lost 0 bases and the J gene lost 6 bases, with 9 bases spanning the gap. CDR3 DNA sequence: TGTGCCTGGAGTGTGGGAAGGGTCAATGAGCAGTTCTTC. Residues: CAWSVGRVNEQFF.

This clonotype has just a few counts. This chain joins TRBV24-1 and TRBJ2-3; D gene unclear. Germline V gene sequence: CDR1 KGHDR, CDR2 SFDVKD. Trimming shortened V by 5 bases and J by 0 bases, and 14 bases separated the two germline ends. CDR3 length: 16 amino acids. The CDR3, as DNA: TGTGCCACCAGTGCCGGATCCCACACTAGCACAGATACGCAGTATTTT. It encodes CATSAGSHTSTDTQYF.

The table lists this clonotype with a few counts. The rearrangement joins TRBV5-1 to TRBJ2-7, with 9 bases lining up with TRBD2. Trimming at V came to 0 bases and at J to 6 bases, leaving 10 bases not matched to a gene. This CDR3 contains 16 residues. Germline values: CDR1 SGHRS, CDR2 YFSETQ. The CDR3 bases are TGCGCCAGCAGCTTGGAAGCAGGCGGGAGGGCCAGCGAGCAGTACTTC. Residues: CASSLEAGGRASEQYF.

This clonotype was picked up many times. The rearrangement uses TRBV6-1 and TRBJ2-4; 9 nucleotides agree with TRBD1. Germline V gene sequence: CDR1 MNHNS, CDR2 SASEGT. Trimming removed 8 bases from V and 6 bases from J; junction bases left unmatched: 8. The CDR3 is 14 residues long. The CDR3 region has the DNA TGTGCCAGCGCCCTTACAGGGGGCGGAAACATTCAGTACTTC. It encodes CASALTGGGNIQYF.

This clonotype was detected only a few times. The chain employs TRBV20-1 and TRBJ2-7; 7 nucleotides line up with TRBD2. The V and J ends lost 8 bases and 2 bases, in that order; junction bases with no gene match: 12. This CDR3 has 14 residues. Germline CDR1 reads DFQATT; CDR2 reads SNEGSKA (reference sequence). The CDR3 DNA sequence: TGCAGTCCTTATCGGGGCGGGAGTACCTACGAGCAGTACTTC. Translating gives CSPYRGGSTYEQYF.